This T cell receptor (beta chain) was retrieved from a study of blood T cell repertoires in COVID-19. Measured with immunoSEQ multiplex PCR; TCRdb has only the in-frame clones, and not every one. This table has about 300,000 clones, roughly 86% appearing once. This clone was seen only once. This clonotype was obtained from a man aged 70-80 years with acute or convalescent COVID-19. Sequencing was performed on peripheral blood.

CDR3 protein: CASSQSHGDPSTDTQYF. The CDR3 nucleotides are TGCGCCAGCAGTCAATCGCACGGAGACCCTAGCACAGATACGCAGTATTTT. This chain connects TRBV23-1 to TRBJ2-3; D not resolved. TRBV23-1 belongs to the ORF category, with a function that is uncertain. The V and J ends lost 0 bases and 0 bases respectively, with 13 bases between them. This CDR3 is built from 17 residues.